This T cell receptor beta chain derives from a study of Graves' ophthalmopathy and Graves' hyperthyroidism. V lost 2 bases to trimming and J lost 2 bases, with 13 bases between them. The germline CDR1 and CDR2 sequences are MNHNS and SASEGT. This CDR3 has 16 residues. Amplifying from RNA transcripts, the study obtained TCR beta CDR3 regions. An opening RT-PCR round employed HTBI primers and preceded a second-round multiplex PCR. TCRdb processed the multiplex PCR reads anew with MiXCR; each CDR3 protein has one entry. The sample has hundreds of thousands of distinct CDR3 sequences, 22% seen once; the top ten hold about 6.6%. The sample holds a few counts of this clonotype. Clinicians diagnosed using symptoms, serum thyroxine, TRAb, thyroid ultrasound and orbital computed tomography.

The chain couples TRBV6-1 to TRBJ1-5; weak D call: TRBD1 (5 bases). The sequence derives from a woman under 30 with stable Graves' hyperthyroidism. Some clones in this sample may be carry-over from other donors' samples. Material: peripheral blood. The CDR3 DNA sequence: TGTGCCAGCAGTGAATTTCCCACAGGTGGCAATCAGCCCCAGCATTTT. As protein: CASSEFPTGGNQPQHF.